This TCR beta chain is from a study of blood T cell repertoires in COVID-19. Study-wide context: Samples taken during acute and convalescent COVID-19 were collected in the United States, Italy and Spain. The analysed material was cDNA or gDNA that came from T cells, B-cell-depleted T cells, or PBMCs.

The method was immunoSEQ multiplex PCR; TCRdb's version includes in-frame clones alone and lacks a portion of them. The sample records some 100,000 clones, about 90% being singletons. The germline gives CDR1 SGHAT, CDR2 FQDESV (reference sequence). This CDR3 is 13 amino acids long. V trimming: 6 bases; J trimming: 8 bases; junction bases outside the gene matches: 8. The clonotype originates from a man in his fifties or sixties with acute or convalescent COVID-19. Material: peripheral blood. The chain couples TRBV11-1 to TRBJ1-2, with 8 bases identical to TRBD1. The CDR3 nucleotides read TGTGCCAGCAGGAATCCAGGGGGCAGCGGCTACACCTTC. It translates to CASRNPGGSGYTF.